Shown below are 4 T cell receptor beta chains from a single sample sequenced in a study of PD-L1 blockade in urothelial cancer. Method: immunoSEQ multiplex PCR; TCRdb's copy keeps in-frame clones and lacks some. The table lists more than 70,000 clones, roughly nine tenths of them singletons, with 3.4% in the top ten. The material was PBMCs, obtained around atezolizumab (anti-PD-L1) treatment. These TCRs come from a man aged 55-75 years with urothelial cancer.

This chain connects TRBV7-9 to TRBJ2-7, with D possibly matching TRBD1 (5 bases). The CDR3 is 13 amino acids. Germline V gene lookup returns CDR1 SEHNR and CDR2 FQNEAQ (reference sequence). The germline V and J ends were trimmed by 5 bases and 5 bases, with 13 bases remaining between them. CDR3 residues: CASSPSEGDEQYF. CDR3 DNA: TGTGCCAGCAGCCCAAGTGAAGGGGACGAGCAGTACTTC.

The V and J genes are TRBV5-4 and TRBJ1-2, with unresolved D. The V end lost 0 bases, the J end lost 2 bases, and 23 bases lay between the germline ends. From germline, CDR1 is SGHNT and CDR2 YYREEE (reference sequence). This CDR3 is built from 19 residues. Here the CDR3 reads CASSLDGLGGKGTNYGYTF. The DNA for the CDR3 is TGTGCCAGCAGCTTGGACGGTTTGGGCGGGAAAGGTACCAACTATGGCTACACCTTC.

This clone was found once. The chain recombines TRBV6-5 with TRBJ1-1, with TRBD1 as a possible D gene (6 bases). CDR3 size: 16 residues. CDR1 and CDR2 from the germline V gene are MNHEY and SVGAGI. The ends were cut back, 2 bases at V and 1 base at J, with 14 bases in the middle. CDR3 DNA sequence: TGTGCCAGCAGTTACGTGTCAGGGGCAGGGAACACTGAAGCTTTCTTT. Protein product: CASSYVSGAGNTEAFF.

Concerning this clone: The junction departs from germline at one end; a sequencing error may be responsible. The rearrangement joins TRBV7-2 to TRBJ2-5; 7 bases fit TRBD1. CDR1 is SGHTA and CDR2 is FQGNSA in the germline V gene. This CDR3 contains 13 residues. CDR3 loop: CASSSTFQGVPHF. CDR3 DNA sequence: TGTGCCAGCAGCTCCACGTTCCAGGGGGTACCCCACTTC.